These T cell receptor beta chains were read from a single sample in a study of cytomegalovirus exposure and HLA in healthy donors. Sequencing used immunoSEQ multiplex PCR; TCRdb keeps in-frame clones, though not all of them. The sample has over 100,000 clones, 84% seen once. Sequenced: PBMCs. Receptors originate from a woman in her late teens or twenties in good health and CMV-seropositive. Both conserved end residues are part of each CDR3. The order of the fields is D gene, CDR3 length, V gene, J gene, CDR3 protein, CDR3 DNA. A D gene is named only where the DNA matches it firmly.

NA	15	TRBV15	TRBJ1-2	CATSRGRGFNYGYTF	TGTGCCACCAGCAGAGGGAGGGGATTTAACTATGGCTACACCTTC
NA	12	TRBV30	TRBJ1-1	CAWSREETEAFF	TGTGCCTGGAGTAGGGAGGAGACTGAAGCTTTCTTT
TRBD1	16	TRBV6-6	TRBJ1-3	CASRPSDRGNRNTIYF	TGTGCCAGCAGACCCTCCGACAGGGGAAATAGAAACACCATATATTTT
NA	12	TRBV10-3	TRBJ2-7	CAISRDPYEQYF	TGTGCCATCAGTAGAGATCCCTACGAGCAGTACTTC
NA	15	TRBV29-1	TRBJ2-1	CSPRPTGGPFDEQFF	TGCAGCCCAAGACCCACGGGGGGCCCGTTCGATGAGCAGTTCTTC
NA	12	TRBV6-5	TRBJ1-5	CASSRRGQPQHF	TGTGCCAGCAGCCGCAGGGGACAGCCCCAGCATTTT
TRBD1	15	TRBV11-2	TRBJ2-7	CASSLVGTGWYEQYF	TGTGCCAGCAGCTTAGTCGGGACAGGGTGGTACGAGCAGTACTTC
NA	14	TRBV5-1	TRBJ1-3	CASSLAPGGNTIYF	TGCGCCAGCAGCTTAGCGCCGGGAGGAAACACCATATATTTT
NA	14	TRBV6-1	TRBJ1-3	CASSEINSGNTIYF	TGTGCCAGCAGTGAAATAAACTCTGGAAACACCATATATTTT
TRBD2	16	TRBV2	TRBJ2-1	CASSEIAGSSYNEQFF	TGTGCCAGCAGTGAGATAGCGGGGAGCTCCTACAATGAGCAGTTCTTC
NA	15	TRBV28	TRBJ1-1	CASSPATAADTEAFF	TGTGCCAGCAGCCCGGCGACAGCAGCCGACACTGAAGCTTTCTTT
TRBD2	16	TRBV4-1	TRBJ2-1	CASSQAGGISYNEQFF	TGCGCCAGCAGCCAAGCCGGGGGGATCTCCTACAATGAGCAGTTCTTC
TRBD1	20	TRBV4-1	TRBJ2-1	CASSQDSGGQGVIPYNEQFF	TGCGCCAGCAGCCAAGATAGTGGGGGACAGGGAGTGATCCCCTACAATGAGCAGTTCTTC
TRBD2	14	TRBV2	TRBJ2-3	CASGPGTSTDTQYF	TGTGCCAGCGGACCCGGGACTAGTACGGATACGCAGTATTTT
TRBD2	17	TRBV27	TRBJ2-3	CASSSLGSGGPVDTQYF	TGTGCCAGCAGTTCCCTGGGCAGCGGGGGGCCGGTAGATACGCAGTATTTT
TRBD2	15	TRBV30	TRBJ2-1	CAWSPLAGDGNEQFF	TGTGCCTGGAGTCCCTTAGCGGGGGACGGCAATGAGCAGTTCTTC